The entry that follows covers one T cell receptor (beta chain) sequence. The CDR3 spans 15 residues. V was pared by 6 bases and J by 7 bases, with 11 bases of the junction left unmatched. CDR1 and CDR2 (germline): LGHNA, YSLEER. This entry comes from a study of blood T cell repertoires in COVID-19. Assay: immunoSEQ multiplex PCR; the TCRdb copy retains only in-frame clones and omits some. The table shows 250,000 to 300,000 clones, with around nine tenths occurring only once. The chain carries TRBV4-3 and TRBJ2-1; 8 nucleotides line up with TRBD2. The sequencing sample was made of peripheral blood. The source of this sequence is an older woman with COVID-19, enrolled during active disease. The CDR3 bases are TGCGCCAGCAGTATGTCGGGGGGGGCCGGGAATGAGCAGTTCTTC. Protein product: CASSMSGGAGNEQFF.